A selection of T cell receptor beta chains follows, all from one sample in a study of OX40 agonist ivuxolimab in advanced cancers. TCRdb's table, derived via immunoSEQ multiplex PCR, lists solely in-frame clones and lacks some. This sample has approximately 78,000 clones, with 88% found just once. The input for sequencing was CD4+ or CD8+ T cells sorted from blood, taken in a trial of the OX40 agonist ivuxolimab. These TCRs come from an adult with an advanced solid tumor such as melanoma, head and neck, liver or kidney cancer. CDR3s include the opening cysteine and the closing phenylalanine or tryptophan.

J,V,CDR3
TRBJ2-2,TRBV19,CATQPQGRTDNTGELFF
TRBJ2-7,TRBV27,CASSQVSGTGPYEQYF
TRBJ2-1,TRBV19,CASSIRQWNEQFF
TRBJ1-2,TRBV6-5,CASSPAGGYGYTF
TRBJ2-7,TRBV5-1,CASSLGVTDLYEQYF
TRBJ1-1,TRBV14,CASSQGGGLNTEAFF
TRBJ1-1,TRBV7-2,CASSLGTGELAFF
TRBJ1-1,TRBV18,CASSPLSRGVNTEAFF
TRBJ1-5,TRBV2,CASSDIGRGSQPQHF
TRBJ2-3,TRBV6-5,CASRVSATQYF
TRBJ2-5,TRBV7-9,CASSFIGAETQYF
TRBJ1-3,TRBV19,CASQGEGNTIYF
TRBJ2-7,TRBV11-3,CASSPRDSSSYEQYF
TRBJ1-2,TRBV5-6,CASSLDRGVGYTF
TRBJ2-3,TRBV19,CASSGSGGAGGTQYF
TRBJ2-7,TRBV7-2,CASSPRGGSYEQYF
TRBJ2-1,TRBV5-1,CASSPSSGSPNEQFF
TRBJ1-1,TRBV7-2,CASSLDQGAEAFF
TRBJ2-7,TRBV7-9,CASGTGWHEQYF
TRBJ2-1,TRBV30,CAWRTLAGASYNEQFF
TRBJ2-1,TRBV7-9,CASSSGRWERQFF
TRBJ1-1,TRBV11-3,CASSSMGRTEAFF
TRBJ2-7,TRBV7-2,CASSLANRVIHF
TRBJ2-4,TRBV29-1,CSVGQTDKNIQYF
TRBJ2-1,TRBV21-1,CASSKCEQFF
TRBJ2-1,TRBV15,CATSRAKVGTGSREQFF
TRBJ1-2,TRBV7-9,CASSPDSPGHTF
TRBJ2-7,TRBV19,CASGDRWYEQYF
TRBJ1-1,TRBV11-2,CASSRGAGAGDTEAFF
TRBJ2-2,TRBV7-9,CASSFTGKYTGELFF
TRBJ2-1,TRBV19,CASSSSRTVNEQFF